This T cell receptor beta chain was profiled in a study of technical replicates of blood from several donors. Germline CDR1 and CDR2: SGHNT and YYREEE (reference sequence). This CDR3 is 17 amino acids long. Between the trimmed V and J ends, which lost 1 base and 2 bases, there was a span of 18 bases. Here immunoSEQ multiplex PCR was the method, and the copy in TCRdb shows in-frame clones only, minus some. The sample records tens of thousands of clones, about 96% being singletons. This receptor was obtained from a human donor in good health. Sequenced material: T cells isolated from PBMCs. The chain recombines TRBV5-4 with TRBJ1-2; maybe TRBD1 (5 bases). The CDR3 bases are TGTGCCAGCAGCTTGATGGCAGGTGGGGACTCGAACTATGGCTACACCTTC. Translating gives CASSLMAGGDSNYGYTF.